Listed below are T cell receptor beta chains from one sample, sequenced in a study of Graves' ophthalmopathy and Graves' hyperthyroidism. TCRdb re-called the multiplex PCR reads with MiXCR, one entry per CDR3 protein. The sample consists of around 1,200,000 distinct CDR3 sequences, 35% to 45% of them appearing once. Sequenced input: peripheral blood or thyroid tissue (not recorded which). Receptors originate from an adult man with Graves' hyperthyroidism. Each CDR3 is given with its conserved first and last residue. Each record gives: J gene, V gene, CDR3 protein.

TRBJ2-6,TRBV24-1,CATSDRTGSGANVLTF
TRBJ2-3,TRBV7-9,CASSLDGGRTDTQYF
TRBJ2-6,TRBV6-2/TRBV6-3,CASRQGRVLSGANVLTF
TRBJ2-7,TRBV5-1,CASSLFVGASGSDEQYF
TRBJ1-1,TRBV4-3,CASSHLGGYTEAFF
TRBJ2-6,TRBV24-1,CATSVADGANVLTF
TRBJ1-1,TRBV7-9,CASSLALGDRGGTEAFF
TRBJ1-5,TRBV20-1,CSARWEGRDETQHF
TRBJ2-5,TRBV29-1,CSAGAGGAGEETQYF
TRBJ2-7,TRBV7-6,CASSLGSRGEQYF
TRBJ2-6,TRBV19,CASRGISGANVLTF
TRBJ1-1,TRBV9,CASSFGLYTEAFF
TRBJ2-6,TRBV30,CAWSTGAGANVLTF
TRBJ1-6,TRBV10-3,CATAPGQGDSPLHF
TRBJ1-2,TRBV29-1,CSVEETGDGYTF
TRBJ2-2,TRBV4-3,CASSQRYNPNTGELFF
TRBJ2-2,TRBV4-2,CASSQDPKTWGGTGELFF
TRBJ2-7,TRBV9,CASSPGGYSGGKYEQYF
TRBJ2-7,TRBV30,CAWDRESHEQYF
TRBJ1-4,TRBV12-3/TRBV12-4,CASTPGHSNEKLFF
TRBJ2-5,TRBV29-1,CSALLQGRETQYF
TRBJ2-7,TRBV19,CASSPRSITYEQYF
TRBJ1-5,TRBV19,CASSPSEVAARNRNQPQHF
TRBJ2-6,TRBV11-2,CASSLGSRGSNVLTF
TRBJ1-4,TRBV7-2,CANSFYIVGTASEKLFF
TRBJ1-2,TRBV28,CASSLIQTPYTF
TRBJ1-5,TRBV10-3,CASSSGTLGNQPQHF
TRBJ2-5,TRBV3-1,CASSQGRQYQETQYF
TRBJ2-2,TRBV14,CASRLRDTGELFF
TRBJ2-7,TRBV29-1,CSVRDGGSYEQYF
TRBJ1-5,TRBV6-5,CASAKAPTGWDQPQHF
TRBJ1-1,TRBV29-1,CSVDLREVTEAFF
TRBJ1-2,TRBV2,CASSELSGQGLGKLGYTF
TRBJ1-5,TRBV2,CASSETRNYQPQHF
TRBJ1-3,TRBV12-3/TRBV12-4,CASPIGNTIYF
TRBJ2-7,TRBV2,CANDKDRGGVASEQYF
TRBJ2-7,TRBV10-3,CAIYGGTGEQYF
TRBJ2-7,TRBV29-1,CSVDRKGIHYEQYF
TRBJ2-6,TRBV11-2,CASSLAGGDSYSSGANVLTF
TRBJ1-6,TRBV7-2,CASSLPGTGSYNSPLHF
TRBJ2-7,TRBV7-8,CASNLRGNDEQYF
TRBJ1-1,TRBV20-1,CSAPRQGMDTEAFF
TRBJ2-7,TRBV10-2,CASSVGGMGVYEQYF
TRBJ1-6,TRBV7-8,CASSPGQGGNSPLHF
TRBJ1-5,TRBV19,CATTTEVTQPQHF
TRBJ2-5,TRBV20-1,CSARGGRRGSLETQYF
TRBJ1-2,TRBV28,CASSLPAEGGYTF
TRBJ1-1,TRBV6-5,CASSYQGGTAEAFF
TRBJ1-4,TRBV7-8,CASIEGRNEKLFF
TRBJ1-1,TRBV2,CASVVKGAGNTEAFF
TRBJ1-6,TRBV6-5,CASSLDRTDYNSPLHF